These 21 T cell receptor beta chains were sequenced from one sample in a study of blood T cell repertoires in COVID-19. Here immunoSEQ multiplex PCR was the method, and the copy in TCRdb shows in-frame clones only, minus some. The sample holds about 220,000 clones, 80% to 90% seen once. The source material was peripheral blood. All receptors derive from a man aged 35 to 55 who had recovered from COVID-19.

The chain recombines TRBV4-3 with TRBJ2-7; D gene ambiguous. Trimming left V 1 base short and J 6 bases short, with 16 bases between. The CDR3 runs 15 residues. Germline CDR1 is LGHNA and CDR2 is YSLEER. The CDR3 is CASSQAIGSGVEQYF. For the CDR3, the DNA is TGCGCCAGCAGCCAAGCAATCGGGTCGGGTGTCGAGCAGTACTTC.

The chain recombines TRBV2 with TRBJ2-3; 8 nucleotides match TRBD2. CDR3 length: 16 residues. Germline-derived CDR1 and CDR2 are SNHLY and FYNNEI. V shed 1 base, J shed 4 bases, and the junction held 7 bases outside the gene matches. The CDR3 is CASSEEPGTRADTQYF. CDR3 DNA: TGTGCCAGCAGTGAAGAGCCCGGGACTAGAGCAGATACGCAGTATTTT.

The chain carries TRBV19 and TRBJ2-2; 9 bases agree with TRBD2. CDR3 length equals 14 residues. Trimming cost V 9 bases and J 5 bases; bases outside gene matches: 7. Germline V lookup: CDR1 LNHDA, CDR2 SQIVND (reference sequence). CDR3 sequence (DNA): TGTGCCAGCCGTCCTAGCGGGGTAACCGGGGAGCTGTTTTTT. Translation: CASRPSGVTGELFF.

V gene TRBV7-9 combines with J gene TRBJ2-2; no clear D. Trimming cost V 2 bases and J 0 bases, with 7 bases left between them. CDR3 size: 15 residues. The germline V gene encodes CDR1 SEHNR and CDR2 FQNEAQ (reference sequence). The CDR3 DNA is TGTGCCAGCAGCTTAATCATTTCGAACACCGGGGAGCTGTTTTTT. The encoded protein is CASSLIISNTGELFF.

The chain combines TRBV9 with TRBJ1-1; D possibly corresponds to TRBD1 (6 bases). Trimming shortened V by 1 base and J by 4 bases, and 11 bases separated the two germline ends. The CDR3 length is 14 residues. Germline values: CDR1 SGDLS, CDR2 YYNGEE. DNA of the CDR3: TGTGCCAGCAGCGTAACAGGGTCGGGCACTGAAGCTTTCTTT. Amino acids: CASSVTGSGTEAFF.

This chain uses TRBV21-1 with TRBJ2-7; TRBD2, the table's D call, lacks a check against the DNA. TRBV21-1 is a known pseudogene. This CDR3 comprises 17 residues. CDR3 loop: CASSKMPPRRCSYEQYF. The CDR3 bases are TGTGCCAGCAGCAAAATGCCCCCTCGGAGATGCTCCTACGAGCAGTACTTC.

The chain links TRBV6-1 to TRBJ2-5; a weak D match, TRBD2 (5 bases). CDR1 is MNHNS, CDR2 SASEGT, per germline. This CDR3 contains 17 residues. The V end lost 1 base, the J end lost 1 base, and 16 bases lay between the germline ends. CDR3 in amino acids: CASSEEEAILPQETQYF. CDR3 in DNA: TGTGCCAGCAGTGAAGAGGAGGCGATCCTCCCCCAAGAGACCCAGTACTTC.

This chain uses TRBV4-1 with TRBJ2-1; 10 nucleotides agree with TRBD2. The germline V gene encodes CDR1 MGHRA and CDR2 YSYEKL. The CDR3 has 15 residues. V lost 4 bases, J lost 6 bases, and 6 bases stayed unmatched. The CDR3 is CASSLRLAGRNEQFF. DNA of the CDR3: TGCGCCAGCAGCCTAAGACTAGCGGGCCGCAATGAGCAGTTCTTC.

This clone showed up just once. The rearrangement uses TRBV6-5 and TRBJ2-2; possibly TRBD1 for D (6 bases). The V gene lost 8 bases and the J gene lost 7 bases, with 17 bases spanning the gap. The CDR3 consists of 14 residues. CDR1 is MNHEY and CDR2 is SVGAGI in the germline V gene. CDR3 residues: CASPRTGKFGELFF. CDR3 DNA: TGTGCCAGCCCTCGAACAGGGAAGTTCGGGGAGCTGTTTTTT.

This clone has a handful of counts. The V call is TRBV7-2, the J call TRBJ1-4; 11 bases map to TRBD1. CDR1 SGHTA and CDR2 FQGNSA come from the germline V gene. This CDR3 region has 15 residues. V trimming: 1 base; J trimming: 8 bases; junction bases outside the gene matches: 3. The CDR3 DNA reads TGTGCCAGCAGCTTAGTGGACAGGGGGCCAGAAAAACTGTTTTTT. Translated: CASSLVDRGPEKLFF.

The chain employs TRBV5-4 and TRBJ2-7, with TRBD2 identical over 13 bases. With 4 bases clipped from V and 3 bases from J, the junction kept 7 bases outside the gene matches. The CDR3 is made up of 16 amino acids. CDR1 SGHNT and CDR2 YYREEE come from the germline V gene (reference sequence). CDR3 bases: TGTGCCAGCAGCCCACTAGCGGGGGGGCCCTACTACGAGCAGTACTTC. Protein sequence: CASSPLAGGPYYEQYF.

The genes are TRBV7-9 and TRBJ2-7, with D perhaps matching TRBD1 (6 bases). V dropped 3 bases and J dropped 3 bases, with 12 bases sitting between them. Germline CDR1 is SEHNR and CDR2 is FQNEAQ (reference sequence). The CDR3 loop spans 14 amino acids. In nucleotides, the CDR3 is TGTGCCAGCAGCTTTGGTCAAGGGGGCTACGAGCAGTACTTC. Amino acids: CASSFGQGGYEQYF.

The chain is built from TRBV5-6 and TRBJ1-2; no reliable D call. CDR1 is SGHDT, CDR2 YYEEEE, per germline. V was clipped by 4 bases and J by 9 bases, with 16 bases between them. The CDR3 runs to 13 residues. The CDR3 DNA is TGTGCCAGCAGCCCGTTCTACGGAGAAAGCTACACCTTC. Its translation is CASSPFYGESYTF. Looking up the rest from reference TRBV5-6 and TRBJ1-2 gives the full variable domain: DAGVTQSPTHLIKTRGQQVTLRCSPKSGHDTVSWYQQALGQGPQFIFQYYEEEERQRGNFPDRFSGHQFPNYSSELNVNALLLGDSALYLCASSPFYGESYTFGSGTRLTVV.

The chain combines TRBV10-3 with TRBJ1-5; D is undetermined. Trimming stripped 6 bases from V and 0 bases from J, with 6 bases between. This CDR3 spans 13 amino acids. Germline V CDR1 and CDR2: ENHRY, SYGVKD. The CDR3 reads CAIRRDSNQPQHF. The DNA for the CDR3 is TGTGCCATCAGGCGAGATAGCAATCAGCCCCAGCATTTT.

This clone came up a few times. The chain employs TRBV18 and TRBJ2-7; D is unclear. CDR3 size: 13 residues. The V and J ends lost 6 bases and 8 bases respectively, with 17 bases between them. Germline CDR1 is KGHSH and CDR2 is LQKENI. The CDR3 sequence is CASSPELPVKQYF. For the CDR3, the DNA is TGTGCCAGCTCCCCGGAGCTCCCCGTTAAGCAGTACTTC.

The chain employs TRBV9 and TRBJ1-5; D gene unclear. Trimming pared 0 bases from V and 5 bases from J, leaving 6 bases between. This CDR3 has 13 residues. The germline CDR1 and CDR2 sequences are SGDLS and YYNGEE. Here the CDR3 DNA reads TGTGCCAGCAGCGTAGATTCGGATCAGCCCCAGCATTTT. This gives the protein CASSVDSDQPQHF.

J is TRBJ2-7 and V is TRBV21-1; TRBD1, as called in the table, went unchecked against the DNA. TRBV21-1 is labeled a pseudogene. The CDR3 runs to 15 residues. The CDR3 bases are TGTGCCAGCAGCATCCCCGGGACAGGGACCTACGAGCAGTACTTC. Translating gives CASSIPGTGTYEQYF.

This chain joins TRBV7-9 and TRBJ2-5; 7 bases agree with TRBD2. V lost 6 bases to trimming and J lost 1 base; unmatched junction nucleotides: 2. Per the germline V gene, CDR1 is SEHNR and CDR2 is FQNEAQ (reference sequence). This CDR3 has 13 residues. CDR3 DNA: TGTGCCAGCAGGTCTAGCGGCCAAGAGACCCAGTACTTC. Amino acid sequence: CASRSSGQETQYF.

The V call is TRBV5-1, the J call TRBJ2-1, with D perhaps TRBD1 (6 bases). The germline V and J ends were trimmed by 4 bases and 8 bases, with 16 bases remaining between them. The CDR3 consists of 14 residues. Germline V gives CDR1 SGHRS, CDR2 YFSETQ. The DNA of the CDR3 is TGCGCCAGCAGCATCGGGACACCGAGGGATGAGCAGTTCTTC. Translated, it gives CASSIGTPRDEQFF.

The chain has TRBV6-5 and TRBJ1-1, with D maybe TRBD1 (5 bases). With 0 bases removed from V and 5 bases from J, the gap between germline ends came to 10 bases. The germline V gene encodes CDR1 MNHEY and CDR2 SVGAGI. The CDR3 is made up of 14 amino acids. The CDR3 nucleotides read TGTGCCAGCAGTTACTCTGCGGAGGGGACTGAAGCTTTCTTT. It encodes CASSYSAEGTEAFF.

The V call is TRBV4-3, the J call TRBJ1-2; no definite D call. Germline CDR1 reads LGHNA; CDR2 reads YSLEER. This CDR3 comprises 17 residues. V lost 0 bases and J 6 bases, leaving 20 bases between the germline ends. Here the CDR3 reads CASSQDYQAALSDGYTF. Written as DNA, the CDR3 is TGCGCCAGCAGCCAAGATTATCAGGCAGCCCTTTCTGATGGCTACACCTTC.